This passage covers 24 T cell receptor beta chains from one sample sequenced in a study of shared clonotypes between healthy human individuals. Method: immunoSEQ multiplex PCR; TCRdb's copy keeps in-frame clones and lacks some. The sample yields over a million clones, nearly 99% seen once. The specimen sequenced was naive CD4+ T cells sorted from blood. Specified subset: CD45RA+ positively selected. These TCRs come from a man aged 30 to 45 in good health.

The gene calls are TRBV11-2 and TRBJ2-6, with D uncertain. CDR1 and CDR2 (germline): SGHAT, FQNNGV. The CDR3 length is 14 residues. Trimming pared 5 bases from V and 0 bases from J, leaving 5 bases between. The chain's CDR3 is CASSEFSGANVLTF. CDR3 coding DNA: TGTGCCAGCAGCGAATTCTCTGGGGCCAACGTCCTGACTTTC.

This clone was detected once. The genes are TRBV27 and TRBJ2-7; possible D gene TRBD2, 7 bases. V was clipped by 7 bases and J by 0 bases, with 22 bases between them. The germline CDR1 and CDR2 sequences are MNHEY and SMNVEV (reference sequence). The CDR3 consists of 17 residues. The CDR3 protein is CASKRGGLLSSSYEQYF. The CDR3 nucleotides are TGTGCCAGCAAGAGGGGGGGACTCCTTTCTAGCTCCTACGAGCAGTACTTC.

The chain employs TRBV7-9 and TRBJ2-7; D may be TRBD1 (6 bases). The CDR3 spans 14 residues. V was trimmed by 5 bases and J by 0 bases, leaving 11 bases between them. Germline values: CDR1 SEHNR, CDR2 FQNEAQ (reference sequence). CDR3 sequence reads: CASSPTGLSYEQYF. CDR3 bases: TGTGCCAGCAGCCCCACAGGGCTCTCCTACGAGCAGTACTTC.

The V gene is TRBV18, the J gene TRBJ2-3; TRBD2 aligns across 11 bases. V lost 3 bases to trimming and J lost 4 bases; unmatched junction nucleotides: 9. CDR1 is KGHSH, CDR2 LQKENI, per germline. The CDR3 length is 17 residues. The CDR3 region is CASSPSTSGSGADTQYF. CDR3 nucleotide sequence: TGTGCCAGCTCACCGTCCACTAGCGGGAGCGGGGCAGATACGCAGTATTTT.

The chain joins TRBV7-6 to TRBJ2-7; the match to TRBD2 covers 8 bases. V lost 4 bases and J lost 0; bases outside the gene matches: 8. The CDR3 is made up of 16 amino acids. Germline loops: CDR1 SGHVS, CDR2 FNYEAQ. CDR3 DNA sequence: TGTGCCAGCAGCTCCGGACTAGCCCAGAGCTCCTACGAGCAGTACTTC. It translates to CASSSGLAQSSYEQYF.

J is TRBJ2-1 and V is TRBV18, with D perhaps TRBD2 (6 bases). Germline CDR1 KGHSH, CDR2 LQKENI. Trimming stripped 4 bases from V and 7 bases from J, with 23 bases between. The length of the CDR3 is 17 residues. CDR3 residues: CASSLVERAWGKNEQFF. The CDR3 DNA reads as TGTGCCAGCTCACTCGTGGAGCGGGCATGGGGGAAGAATGAGCAGTTCTTC.

The chain has TRBV9 and TRBJ2-7, with 7 bases that match TRBD2. V lost 0 bases to trimming and J lost 3 bases; unmatched junction nucleotides: 6. The CDR3 length is 15 residues. CDR1 is SGDLS, CDR2 YYNGEE, per germline. CDR3 nucleotide sequence: TGTGCCAGCAGCGTAGGGGCTAGCGGTTACTACGAGCAGTACTTC. Translated, it gives CASSVGASGYYEQYF.

This clone was seen just once. The sample holds other DNA sequences that translate to the same CDR3. The rearrangement joins TRBV5-4 to TRBJ2-7, with TRBD2 identical over 11 bases. Germline V CDR1 and CDR2: SGHNT, YYREEE (reference sequence). The V and J ends lost 0 bases and 7 bases, in that order; junction bases with no gene match: 6. This CDR3 has 15 residues. Here the CDR3 reads CASSLGSGRAGEQYF. As DNA, the CDR3 is TGTGCCAGCAGCTTGGGTAGCGGGAGGGCTGGTGAGCAGTACTTC. The full variable domain, with the rest looked up from reference TRBV5-4 and TRBJ2-7, is ETGVTQSPTHLIKTRGQQVTLRCSSQSGHNTVSWYQQALGQGPQFIFQYYREEENGRGNFPPRFSGLQFPNYSSELNVNALELDDSALYLCASSLGSGRAGEQYFGPGTRLTVT.

The rearrangement links TRBV27 to TRBJ2-7, with 9 bases aligning to TRBD2. This CDR3 spans 16 amino acids. Losses at the gene ends were 6 bases for V and 0 bases for J; bases not matched to a gene: 9. CDR1 and CDR2 from the germline V gene are MNHEY and SMNVEV (reference sequence). The CDR3 DNA reads as TGTGCCAGCAGGGCCCTAGCGGGGCCCAGCTCCTACGAGCAGTACTTC. It translates to CASRALAGPSSYEQYF.

This chain uses TRBV29-1 with TRBJ2-1; D might be TRBD1 or TRBD2, each matching 5 bases. Deletions cut 6 bases from V and 0 bases from J, with 15 bases between. This CDR3 comprises 15 residues. CDR1 is SQVTM, CDR2 ANQGSEA, per germline. This CDR3 reads CSVEGPGSSYNEQFF. The DNA for the CDR3 is TGCAGCGTCGAGGGGCCCGGTAGCTCCTACAATGAGCAGTTCTTC.

Here the CDR3 reads CASSIDGGQEKLFF. In nucleotides, the CDR3 is TGTGCCAGTAGTATAGACGGGGGCCAAGAAAAACTGTTTTTT. The chain uses TRBV19 and TRBJ1-4; perhaps TRBD1 as D (6 bases). This CDR3 spans 14 amino acids. V dropped 0 bases and J dropped 8 bases, with 10 bases sitting between them. Per germline, CDR1 LNHDA and CDR2 SQIVND (reference sequence).

In regard to this clone: The sample carries other DNA sequences with the same CDR3. The V gene is TRBV9, the J gene TRBJ2-7; D gene ambiguous. CDR3 size: 14 residues. Trimming removed 0 bases from V and 2 bases from J, with 9 bases in between. CDR1 SGDLS and CDR2 YYNGEE come from the germline V gene. DNA of the CDR3: TGTGCCAGCAGCGTAGGGGCAGATCCCTACGAGCAGTACTTC. Amino acid sequence: CASSVGADPYEQYF.

The chain has TRBV25-1 and TRBJ1-4; D not certain. This CDR3 comprises 12 residues. V was trimmed by 3 bases and J by 11 bases, leaving 10 bases between them. Germline lookup yields CDR1 MGHDK and CDR2 SYGVNS. This CDR3 reads CASSDLLGKLFF. CDR3 DNA sequence: TGTGCCAGCAGTGACCTCCTCGGGAAACTGTTTTTT. Supplemented by reference TRBV25-1 and TRBJ1-4, the full variable domain reads EADIYQTPRYLVIGTGKKITLECSQTMGHDKMYWYQQDPGMELHLIHYSYGVNSTEKGDLSSESTVSRIRTEHFPLTLESARPSHTSQYLCASSDLLGKLFFGSGTQLSVL.

This sequence joins TRBV7-2 and TRBJ1-1; D may be TRBD1 (6 bases). CDR3 length equals 15 residues. The V and J ends lost 2 bases and 6 bases respectively, with 16 bases between them. Germline V gene data show CDR1 as SGHTA and CDR2 as FQGNSA. The CDR3 nucleotides are TGTGCCAGCAGCTTATGGGGGGCAGCGCCAGCTGAAGCTTTCTTT. The encoded protein is CASSLWGAAPAEAFF. Complete variable domain (other parts from reference TRBV7-2 and TRBJ1-1): GAGVSQSPSNKVTEKGKDVELRCDPISGHTALYWYRQSLGQGLEFLIYFQGNSAPDKSGLPSDRFSAERTGGSVSTLTIQRTQQEDSAVYLCASSLWGAAPAEAFFGQGTRLTVV.

The V call is TRBV5-1, the J call TRBJ1-1, with 7 bases aligning to TRBD1. With 4 bases clipped from V and 4 bases from J, the junction kept 10 bases outside the gene matches. Per the germline V gene, CDR1 is SGHRS and CDR2 is YFSETQ. This CDR3 has 15 amino acids. The CDR3: CASSQTGRSVTEAFF. DNA of the CDR3: TGCGCCAGCAGCCAGACAGGGAGAAGTGTCACTGAAGCTTTCTTT.

This chain uses TRBV11-2 with TRBJ1-5; D possibly corresponds to TRBD1 (5 bases). Between the trimmed V and J ends, which lost 6 bases and 0 bases, there was a span of 24 bases. The V gene's germline CDR1 is SGHAT and CDR2 FQNNGV. CDR3 size: 19 residues. CDR3 residues: CASRINPRGGVYSNQPQHF. The CDR3 DNA is TGTGCCAGCAGAATTAACCCAAGGGGTGGCGTATATAGCAATCAGCCCCAGCATTTT.

The chain links TRBV29-1 to TRBJ2-2; TRBD1 matches at 7 bases. The V gene's germline CDR1 is SQVTM and CDR2 ANQGSEA. The V segment lost 5 bases and the J segment 7 bases; nucleotides outside the gene matches: 16. The CDR3 covers 16 residues. CDR3 bases: TGCAGCGTTCGACAGGGAAGGGGCGGATTGAACGGGGAGCTGTTTTTT. Translated: CSVRQGRGGLNGELFF.

This clone was recorded only once. This rearrangement joins TRBV18 to TRBJ1-5; D is unresolved. Germline V CDR1 and CDR2: KGHSH, LQKENI. V dropped 2 bases and J dropped 5 bases, with 10 bases sitting between them. The CDR3 is 14 amino acids. CDR3 in amino acids: CASSPMGRYQPQHF. In nucleotides, the CDR3 is TGTGCCAGCTCACCAATGGGGAGATATCAGCCCCAGCATTTT. The whole variable domain, remainder taken from reference TRBV18 and TRBJ1-5, is NAGVMQNPRHLVRRRGQEARLRCSPMKGHSHVYWYRQLPEEGLKFMVYLQKENIIDESGMPKERFSAEFPKEGPSILRIQQVVRGDSAAYFCASSPMGRYQPQHFGDGTRLSIL.

The DNA for the CDR3 is TGTGCCAGCCGTCGGCTAGCGGGAGATTACGATGAGCAGTTCTTC. It codes for CASRRLAGDYDEQFF. The J gene is TRBJ2-1, the V gene TRBV27; the match to TRBD2 covers 10 bases. The CDR3 runs 15 residues. V was pared by 8 bases and J by 8 bases, with 12 bases of the junction left unmatched. Germline V gene lookup returns CDR1 MNHEY and CDR2 SMNVEV (reference sequence).

V gene TRBV5-1 combines with J gene TRBJ1-1, with 7 bases aligning to TRBD1. The V and J ends lost 4 bases and 2 bases, in that order; junction bases with no gene match: 8. From germline, CDR1 is SGHRS and CDR2 YFSETQ. CDR3 length: 15 amino acids. CDR3: CASSLRQGYNTEAFF. CDR3 DNA sequence: TGCGCCAGCAGCCTCCGACAGGGTTATAACACTGAAGCTTTCTTT.

A word on this clone: This sample includes further DNA sequences coding for the same CDR3. V and J are TRBV18 and TRBJ1-5; D uncertain. The CDR3 is made up of 13 amino acids. CDR1 is KGHSH and CDR2 is LQKENI in the germline V gene. Trimming removed 3 bases from V and 4 bases from J, with 7 bases in between. The CDR3 spells CASSPSENQPQHF. The CDR3 region has the DNA TGTGCCAGCTCACCCAGCGAAAATCAGCCCCAGCATTTT. The full variable domain, rest sourced from reference TRBV18 and TRBJ1-5, is NAGVMQNPRHLVRRRGQEARLRCSPMKGHSHVYWYRQLPEEGLKFMVYLQKENIIDESGMPKERFSAEFPKEGPSILRIQQVVRGDSAAYFCASSPSENQPQHFGDGTRLSIL.

The chain is built from TRBV6-1 and TRBJ2-7; tentative D call: TRBD1 (6 bases). CDR1 MNHNS and CDR2 SASEGT come from the germline V gene. Between the trimmed V and J ends, which lost 6 bases and 2 bases, there was a span of 11 bases. The length of the CDR3 is 13 residues. CDR3 DNA: TGTGCCAGCAGGGGAACAGGGACCTACGAGCAGTACTTC. Protein: CASRGTGTYEQYF.

The V call is TRBV29-1, the J call TRBJ2-1; D unresolved. The CDR3 is 14 amino acids. V lost 5 bases to trimming and J lost 5 bases, with 16 bases between them. CDR1 is SQVTM and CDR2 is ANQGSEA in the germline V gene. The CDR3: CSVPLPYVNNEQFF. CDR3 DNA sequence: TGCAGCGTTCCCCTCCCGTACGTGAACAATGAGCAGTTCTTC.

The chain employs TRBV5-1 and TRBJ2-1; the D gene is possibly TRBD2 (6 bases). Trimming took off 0 bases at V and 0 bases at J, with 10 bases between the two ends. This CDR3 region has 16 residues. Germline CDR1 reads SGHRS; CDR2 reads YFSETQ. The CDR3 loop is CASSLAAGHSYNEQFF. CDR3 coding DNA: TGCGCCAGCAGCTTGGCGGCGGGGCACTCCTACAATGAGCAGTTCTTC.